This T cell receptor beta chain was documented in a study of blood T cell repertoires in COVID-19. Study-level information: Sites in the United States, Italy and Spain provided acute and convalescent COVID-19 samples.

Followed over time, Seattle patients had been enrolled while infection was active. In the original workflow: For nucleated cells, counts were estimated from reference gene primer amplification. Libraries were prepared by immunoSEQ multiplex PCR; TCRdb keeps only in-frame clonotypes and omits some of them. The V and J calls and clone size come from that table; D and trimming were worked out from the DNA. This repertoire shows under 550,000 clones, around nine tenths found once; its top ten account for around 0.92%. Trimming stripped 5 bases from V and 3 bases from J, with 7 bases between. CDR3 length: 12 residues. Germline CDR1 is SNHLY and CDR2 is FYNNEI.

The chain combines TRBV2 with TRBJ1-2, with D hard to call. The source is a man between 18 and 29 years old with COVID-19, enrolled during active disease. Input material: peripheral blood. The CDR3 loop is CASSLIDYGYTF. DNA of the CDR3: TGTGCCAGCAGTCTTATTGACTATGGCTACACCTTC. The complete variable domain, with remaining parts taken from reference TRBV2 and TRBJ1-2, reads EPEVTQTPSHQVTQMGQEVILRCVPISNHLYFYWYRQILGQKVEFLVSFYNNEISEKSEIFDDQFSVERPDGSNFTLKIRSTKLEDSAMYFCASSLIDYGYTFGSGTRLTVV.